What follows describes a single T cell receptor beta chain. The antigen is not known. This sample stems from a study of shared clonotypes between healthy human individuals. Whole-study findings and limits: Estimated clonotype richness was generally higher in naive than memory subsets. Some naive CD4 clonotypes, 4% to 6%, turned up in common across several donors.

V shed 9 bases and J 9 bases; nucleotides not matched to a gene: 11. Germline V gives CDR1 ENHRY, CDR2 SYGVKD. CDR3 size: 15 residues. Original methodology: Filtering differed for immunoSEQ, which gave only junction sequences without quality scores. TCRdb keeps only in-frame clones here, not all; method: immunoSEQ multiplex PCR. D and trimming come from the DNA, and the V and J calls and clone size come from that table. The sample records some 2,000,000 clones, 85% to 95% being singletons. Sequenced input: naive CD4+ T cells sorted from blood. The subset was: CD45RA+ positively selected. The sequence was obtained from a man between 18 and 29 years old in good health. The J gene is TRBJ2-3, the V gene TRBV10-3; 14 nucleotides align to TRBD2. The CDR3 region has the DNA TGTGCCATATCGACTAGCGGGGGGGCATTGGGAACGCAGTATTTT. Protein product: CAISTSGGALGTQYF.